These 30 T cell receptor beta chains were all obtained from the same sample, sequenced in a study of blood T cell repertoires in COVID-19. TCRdb keeps only in-frame clones here, not all; method: immunoSEQ multiplex PCR. Among 250,000 or so clones, 70% to 90% were seen once, and the ten largest hold about 1.6%. The sample taken for sequencing was PBMCs or T cells enriched from blood (not recorded which). These receptor sequences come from a woman between 45 and 65 years old who had recovered from COVID-19.

The chain is built from TRBV11-2 and TRBJ2-1; D might be TRBD2 (6 bases). V shed 5 bases and J shed 2 bases, with 19 bases lying between them. The CDR3 extends over 17 amino acids. Germline CDR1 is SGHAT and CDR2 is FQNNGV. In DNA, the CDR3 is TGTGCCAGCAGCCCACGGGGAGGTAGGGACGCCTACAATGAGCAGTTCTTC. Residues: CASSPRGGRDAYNEQFF. The full variable domain, rest sourced from reference TRBV11-2 and TRBJ2-1, is EAGVAQSPRYKIIEKRQSVAFWCNPISGHATLYWYQQILGQGPKLLIQFQNNGVVDDSQLPKDRFSAERLKGVDSTLKIQPAKLEDSAVYLCASSPRGGRDAYNEQFFGPGTRLTVL.

The chain has TRBV28 and TRBJ2-7; tentatively, D is TRBD1 (5 bases). With 5 bases removed from V and 6 bases from J, the gap between germline ends came to 20 bases. CDR3 length equals 15 residues. The germline gives CDR1 MDHEN, CDR2 SYDVKM. CDR3 residues: CASSPPYSQGGEQYF. CDR3 DNA sequence: TGTGCCAGCAGTCCCCCTTATAGCCAGGGCGGCGAGCAGTACTTC.

V and J are TRBV6-5 and TRBJ2-7, with 10 positions matching TRBD2. CDR1 and CDR2 (germline): MNHEY, SVGAGI. Trimming cost V 6 bases and J 3 bases; bases outside gene matches: 5. This CDR3 is 14 amino acids long. As DNA, the CDR3 is TGTGCCAGCAGCCAGACTAGCGGGTTCTACGAGCAGTACTTC. This gives the protein CASSQTSGFYEQYF.

The chain couples TRBV9 to TRBJ2-7, with D perhaps matching TRBD2 (5 bases). The V gene's germline CDR1 is SGDLS and CDR2 YYNGEE. The CDR3 spans 17 residues. V was pared by 4 bases and J by 6 bases, with 26 bases between. The CDR3 bases are TGTGCCAGCAGCCCCTGCCCCGAGGGCCCGGCAGGATGCGAGCAGTACTTC. This translates into CASSPCPEGPAGCEQYF.

The J gene is TRBJ1-1, the V gene TRBV9; D unresolved. V was clipped by 3 bases and J by 0 bases, with 9 bases between them. Germline values: CDR1 SGDLS, CDR2 YYNGEE. The CDR3 extends over 14 amino acids. As DNA, the CDR3 is TGTGCCAGCAGCGCCTCACTATTGAACACTGAAGCTTTCTTT. Its translation is CASSASLLNTEAFF.

The chain couples TRBV6-5 to TRBJ1-6; 7 nucleotides match TRBD1. The V segment lost 5 bases and the J segment 7 bases; nucleotides outside the gene matches: 5. Germline V gene lookup returns CDR1 MNHEY and CDR2 SVGAGI. The CDR3 length is 14 residues. CDR3 coding DNA: TGTGCCAGCAGTCCCTCAGGGGGGAATTCACCCCTCCACTTT. Residues: CASSPSGGNSPLHF.

This clone was seen only once. The gene calls are TRBV7-2 and TRBJ1-2; 9 bases match TRBD1. Germline assignment: CDR1 SGHTA and CDR2 FQGNSA. After removal of 5 bases from V and 3 bases from J, the junction contained 7 bases not matched to a gene. The CDR3 extends over 15 amino acids. The CDR3 nucleotides read TGTGCCAGCAGCCCACGGGACAGGGTTGACTATGGCTACACCTTC. Its translation: CASSPRDRVDYGYTF.

The chain employs TRBV28 and TRBJ2-1, with 14 bases matching TRBD2. CDR1 is MDHEN and CDR2 is SYDVKM in the germline V gene. This CDR3 spans 19 amino acids. The junction had 11 bases not matched to a gene; V was cut back by 6 bases and J by 1 base. CDR3 sequence: CASRQGTSGGLYSYNEQFF. The CDR3 DNA reads as TGTGCCAGCAGACAGGGGACTAGCGGGGGTTTGTATTCCTACAATGAGCAGTTCTTC.

This clone occurred once. The chain employs TRBV28 and TRBJ1-1; 7 positions agree with TRBD1. V shed 3 bases, J shed 3 bases, and the junction held 4 bases outside the gene matches. CDR1 MDHEN and CDR2 SYDVKM come from the germline V gene. This CDR3 is 14 amino acids long. CDR3 nucleotides: TGTGCCAGCAGTTTTCACCAGGGGGACACTGAAGCTTTCTTT. It is translated as CASSFHQGDTEAFF.

For this clone: This specimen includes other DNA sequences encoding the same CDR3. The rearrangement links TRBV5-4 to TRBJ2-3; 8 positions match TRBD2. Trimming cost V 2 bases and J 3 bases; bases outside gene matches: 2. The germline gives CDR1 SGHNT, CDR2 YYREEE (reference sequence). This CDR3 has 14 amino acids. This CDR3 is CASSLAGATDTQYF. The CDR3 region has the DNA TGTGCCAGCAGCTTAGCGGGAGCGACAGATACGCAGTATTTT.

The chain couples TRBV29-1 to TRBJ2-1; 8 positions agree with TRBD1. CDR3 length: 14 amino acids. Germline V gene lookup returns CDR1 SQVTM and CDR2 ANQGSEA. The CDR3 DNA reads as TGCGGGGGACAGGTCCAACTACGGGACAATGAGCAGTTCTTC. It translates to CGGQVQLRDNEQFF.

This clone was recorded a few times. The V call is TRBV15, the J call TRBJ2-7, with TRBD2 matching over 8 bases. Per the germline V gene, CDR1 is LNHNV and CDR2 is YYDKDF (reference sequence). The CDR3 is 16 amino acids. V dropped 2 bases and J dropped 7; count of bases not matched to a gene: 13. The CDR3 spells CATSRLRRSGRSEQYF. The CDR3 DNA is TGTGCCACCAGCAGACTTAGAAGAAGCGGGAGATCTGAGCAGTACTTC.

V is TRBV5-1 and J is TRBJ1-2, with 7 bases lining up with TRBD1. CDR1 is SGHRS and CDR2 is YFSETQ in the germline V gene. The CDR3 is made up of 15 amino acids. V dropped 2 bases and J dropped 4; count of bases not matched to a gene: 8. CDR3 amino acids: CASSLDRAVGYGYTF. CDR3 sequence (DNA): TGCGCCAGCAGCTTAGACAGGGCCGTCGGCTATGGCTACACCTTC.

The chain joins TRBV12-3 or TRBV12-4 to TRBJ1-5; the D is unclear. The CDR3 length is 11 residues. V lost 5 bases to trimming and J lost 9 bases, with 8 bases between them. CDR3 coding DNA: TGTGCCAGCAGTCTATCGGGGCCCCAGCATTTT. Its protein is CASSLSGPQHF.

This chain links TRBV6-5 with TRBJ2-7, with D possibly being TRBD1 (8 bases). The germline V and J ends were trimmed by 5 bases and 2 bases, with 13 bases remaining between them. This CDR3 is built from 14 residues. Germline V CDR1 and CDR2: MNHEY, SVGAGI. The CDR3 is CASSNRGGTYEQYF. The CDR3 nucleotides read TGTGCCAGCAGTAACAGGGGGGGCACCTACGAGCAGTACTTC.

This clone was picked up one time. The chain joins TRBV5-1 to TRBJ1-1; tentative D call: TRBD1 (6 bases). Germline V gene data show CDR1 as SGHRS and CDR2 as YFSETQ. V was pared by 2 bases and J by 1 base, with 9 bases between. The CDR3 is 14 residues long. CDR3 residues: CASSFWDKNTEAFF. The DNA of the CDR3 is TGCGCCAGCAGCTTTTGGGACAAGAACACTGAAGCTTTCTTT.

There are a few counts of this clone. This chain uses TRBV6-1 with TRBJ1-2; 10 bases agree with TRBD1. This CDR3 has 14 residues. CDR1 is MNHNS, CDR2 SASEGT, per germline. The V and J ends lost 1 base and 6 bases, in that order; junction bases with no gene match: 2. This CDR3 reads CASSEGQGADGYTF. The CDR3 bases are TGTGCCAGCAGTGAAGGACAGGGGGCAGATGGCTACACCTTC.

V gene TRBV5-1 combines with J gene TRBJ2-7, with TRBD1 as a possible D gene (5 bases). Trimming cost V 0 bases and J 5 bases, with 12 bases left between them. The germline V gene has CDR1 SGHRS and CDR2 YFSETQ. The CDR3 covers 14 residues. The chain's CDR3 is CASSLGQGGHEQYF. The CDR3 nucleotides read TGCGCCAGCAGCTTGGGTCAGGGTGGCCACGAGCAGTACTTC.

This clone was seen just once. This chain links TRBV7-9 with TRBJ2-7, with 9 bases that match TRBD2. The ends lost 5 bases at V and 2 bases at J; junction bases unmatched: 4. Germline-derived CDR1 and CDR2 are SEHNR and FQNEAQ (reference sequence). The CDR3 runs 14 residues. CDR3 coding DNA: TGTGCCAGCAGCCAGACTAGCGGACCCTACGAGCAGTACTTC. As protein: CASSQTSGPYEQYF.

The table lists this clone with a few counts. This chain joins TRBV29-1 and TRBJ1-1; TRBD1 matches 7 bases. CDR1 SQVTM and CDR2 ANQGSEA come from the germline V gene. This CDR3 spans 10 amino acids. J was trimmed by 10 bases and V by 7 bases; bases with no gene match: 6. This CDR3 is CSGSGGPAFF. The CDR3 DNA is TGCAGCGGATCAGGGGGTCCAGCTTTCTTT.

The gene calls are TRBV24-1 and TRBJ2-5; D perhaps matches TRBD1 (6 bases). The V gene lost 7 bases and the J gene lost 2 bases, with 16 bases spanning the gap. The germline V gene encodes CDR1 KGHDR and CDR2 SFDVKD. The CDR3 contains 15 residues. The CDR3 protein is CATRRGGSAQETQYF. The CDR3 bases are TGTGCCACCAGAAGAGGGGGTAGCGCGCAAGAGACCCAGTACTTC.

The chain links TRBV6-2 or TRBV6-3 to TRBJ2-7; weak D call: TRBD2 (5 bases). This CDR3 contains 15 residues. Per the germline V gene, CDR1 is MNHEY and CDR2 is SVGEGT. V was clipped by 4 bases and J by 4 bases, with 17 bases between them. This chain's CDR3 is CASSSPGLTGYEQYF. The CDR3 nucleotides read TGTGCCAGCAGTTCGCCCGGACTGACTGGGTACGAGCAGTACTTC.

This clone has a handful of counts. CDR3 sequence: CASSQGLIYGYTF. CDR3 coding DNA: TGTGCCAGCAGCCAAGGACTGATCTATGGCTACACCTTC. The rearrangement links TRBV3-1 (or the pseudogene TRBV3-2) to TRBJ1-2; no definite D call. The CDR3 sequence is 13 residues long. Germline CDR1 and CDR2: LGHDT and YNNKEL (reference sequence). Trimming removed 1 base from V and 4 bases from J, with 7 bases in between.

This chain joins TRBV11-2 and TRBJ2-3, with 11 bases that match TRBD2. This CDR3 is 16 amino acids long. Germline assignment: CDR1 SGHAT and CDR2 FQNNGV. V shed 0 bases, J shed 7 bases, and the junction held 6 bases outside the gene matches. Here the CDR3 DNA reads TGTGCCAGCAGCTTAGAGGTTAGCGGGAGGGCCAATACGCAGTATTTT. Translating it yields CASSLEVSGRANTQYF.

This clone was recorded only once. The chain couples TRBV11-2 to TRBJ2-3, with 7 nucleotides matching TRBD2. CDR1 and CDR2 (germline): SGHAT, FQNNGV. With V trimmed by 1 base and J by 0 bases, 1 base remained unmatched. The CDR3 sequence is 15 residues long. The CDR3 spells CASSLGGRSTDTQYF. The CDR3 DNA follows: TGTGCCAGCAGCTTAGGCGGGAGAAGCACAGATACGCAGTATTTT.

V is TRBV30 and J is TRBJ2-1, with 7 bases aligning to TRBD2. Unmatched junction bases numbered 0, after V lost 0 bases and J lost 10 bases. CDR3 size: 11 residues. Germline V gives CDR1 GTSNPN, CDR2 SVGIG (reference sequence). The CDR3 region is CAWSVRGEQFF. The CDR3 DNA sequence: TGTGCCTGGAGTGTGCGGGGGGAGCAGTTCTTC.

The rearrangement uses TRBV25-1 and TRBJ1-1; possibly TRBD1 for D (6 bases). Germline CDR1 is MGHDK and CDR2 is SYGVNS. V dropped 4 bases and J dropped 0 bases, with 15 bases sitting between them. The CDR3 length is 16 residues. In DNA form, the CDR3 reads TGTGCCAGCAGTGGGGGAGGGGGGCTGGTGAACACTGAAGCTTTCTTT. It encodes CASSGGGGLVNTEAFF.

In its sample, this clone was seen once. The J gene is TRBJ2-1, the V gene TRBV10-3; D uncertain. The CDR3 totals 10 residues. Germline lookup yields CDR1 ENHRY and CDR2 SYGVKD. The V end lost 8 bases, the J end lost 5 bases, and 4 bases lay between the germline ends. CDR3 protein: CAIGHNEQFF. The CDR3 DNA reads TGTGCCATCGGGCACAATGAGCAGTTCTTC.

The V call is TRBV7-9, the J call TRBJ1-6; 7 nucleotides match TRBD1. The CDR3 totals 17 residues. V lost 5 bases and J lost 0; bases outside the gene matches: 7. Per germline, CDR1 SEHNR and CDR2 FQNEAQ (reference sequence). CDR3 sequence reads: CASSMDRQSSYNSPLHF. The CDR3, as DNA: TGTGCCAGCAGCATGGACAGGCAGAGCTCCTATAATTCACCCCTCCACTTT.

The genes are TRBV2 and TRBJ2-7, with 13 bases lining up with TRBD2. This CDR3 region has 16 residues. The germline gives CDR1 SNHLY, CDR2 FYNNEI. Trimming took 6 bases from V and 0 from J; bases not matched to a gene: 5. The CDR3 nucleotides read TGTGCCAGCAGGGGGACTAGCGGGACTGGCTCCTACGAGCAGTACTTC. Translating gives CASRGTSGTGSYEQYF.